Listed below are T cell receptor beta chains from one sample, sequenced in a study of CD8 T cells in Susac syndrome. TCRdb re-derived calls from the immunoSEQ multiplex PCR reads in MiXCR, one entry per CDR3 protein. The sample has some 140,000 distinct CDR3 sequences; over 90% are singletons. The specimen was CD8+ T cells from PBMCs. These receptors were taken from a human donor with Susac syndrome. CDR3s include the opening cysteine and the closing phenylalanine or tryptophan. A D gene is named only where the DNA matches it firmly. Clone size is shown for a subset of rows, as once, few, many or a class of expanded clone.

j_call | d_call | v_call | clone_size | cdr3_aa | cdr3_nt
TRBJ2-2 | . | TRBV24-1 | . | CATSDLTGGELFF | TGTGCCACCAGTGACCTTACAGGGGGGGAGCTGTTTTTT
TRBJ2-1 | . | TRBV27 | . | CASRRLGGLYNEQFF | TGTGCCAGCAGACGGCTTGGGGGTCTCTACAATGAGCAGTTCTTC
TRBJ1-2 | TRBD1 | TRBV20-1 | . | CSARDPWTGGRDGYTF | TGCAGTGCTAGAGACCCTTGGACAGGGGGACGGGATGGCTACACCTTC
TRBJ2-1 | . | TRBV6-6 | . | CASTIYNEQFF | TGTGCCAGCACCATTTACAATGAGCAGTTCTTC
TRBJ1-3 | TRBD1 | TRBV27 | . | CASSLSRGTGNTIYF | TGTGCCAGCAGTTTATCCAGGGGGACTGGAAACACCATATATTTT
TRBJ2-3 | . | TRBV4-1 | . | CASSLGPGGTDTQYF | TGCGCCAGCAGCCTCGGTCCTGGCGGAACAGATACGCAGTATTTT
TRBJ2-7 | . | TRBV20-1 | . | CSARDLPAPEQYF | TGCAGTGCTAGAGATCTCCCCGCGCCCGAGCAGTACTTC
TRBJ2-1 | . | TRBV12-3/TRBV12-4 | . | CASSLYSRDPSCFF | TGTGCCAGCAGTTTATATTCCAGGGACCCTTCTTGCTTCTTC
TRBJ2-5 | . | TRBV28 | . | CASSFRQGGETQYF | TGTGCCAGCAGTTTCAGACAGGGAGGAGAGACCCAGTACTTC
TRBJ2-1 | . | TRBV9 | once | CASSESGYEQFF | TGTGCCAGCAGCGAGAGCGGGTATGAGCAGTTCTTC
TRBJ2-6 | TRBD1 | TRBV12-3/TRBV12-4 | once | CAGGQGAPGANVLTF | TGTGCCGGGGGACAGGGGGCTCCCGGGGCCAACGTCCTGACTTTC
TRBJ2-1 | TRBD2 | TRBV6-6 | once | CAPRGLAFEQFF | TGTGCCCCCAGGGGACTAGCTTTTGAGCAGTTCTTC
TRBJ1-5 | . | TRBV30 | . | CAWSAIVGQPQHF | TGTGCCTGGAGTGCGATCGTCGGGCAGCCCCAGCATTTT
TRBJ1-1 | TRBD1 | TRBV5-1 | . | CASSAGTGGLNTEAFF | TGCGCCAGCAGCGCCGGGACAGGGGGGTTGAACACTGAAGCTTTCTTT
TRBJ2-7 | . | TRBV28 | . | CASSPRGWTVDGYEQYF | TGTGCCAGCAGTCCCAGAGGGTGGACAGTTGATGGGTACGAGCAGTACTTC
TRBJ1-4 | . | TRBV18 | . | CASQSRTNFLNEKLFF | TGTGCCAGTCAGAGTCGGACGAATTTCCTTAATGAAAAACTGTTTTTT
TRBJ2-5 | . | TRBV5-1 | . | CASSFGQETQYF | TGCGCCAGCAGCTTTGGGCAAGAGACCCAGTACTTC
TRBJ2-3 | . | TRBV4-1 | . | CASSQGEGGAADTQYF | TGCGCCAGCAGCCAGGGGGAGGGGGGGGCGGCAGATACGCAGTATTTT
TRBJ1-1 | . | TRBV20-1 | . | CSARMAGFSGFLAEAFF | TGCAGTGCTAGAATGGCAGGGTTTTCAGGTTTTTTGGCGGAAGCTTTCTTT
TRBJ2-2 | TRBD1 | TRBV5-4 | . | CASSRQGENTGELFF | TGTGCCAGCAGCCGACAGGGAGAGAACACCGGGGAGCTGTTTTTT
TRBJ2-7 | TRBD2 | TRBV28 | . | CASSLGPGGLSSYEQYF | TGTGCCAGCAGTTTGGGTCCGGGAGGGCTCAGCTCCTACGAGCAGTACTTC
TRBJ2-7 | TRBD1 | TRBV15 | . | CATSTRQGTYEQYF | TGTGCCACCAGCACCCGACAGGGTACCTACGAGCAGTACTTC
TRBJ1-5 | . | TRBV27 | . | CASRTRPREPQHF | TGTGCCAGCAGGACGCGGCCAAGGGAGCCCCAGCATTTT
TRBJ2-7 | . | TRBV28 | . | CASSLGKGYEQYF | TGTGCCAGCAGTTTGGGGAAGGGCTACGAGCAGTACTTC
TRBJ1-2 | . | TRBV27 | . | CASSSTPGDLVSYGYTF | TGTGCCAGCAGTTCAACACCAGGGGACTTGGTCTCTTATGGCTACACCTTC